The T cell receptor beta chain under discussion was sequenced for a study of blood T cell repertoires in COVID-19. About the study: T cells, B-cell-depleted T cells, or PBMCs supplied cDNA or gDNA.

CDR3 length: 15 amino acids. V lost 4 bases and J lost 1, with 14 bases in between. The germline V gene has CDR1 SGHRS and CDR2 YFSETQ. The authors' processing: Reference gene primer amplification in the assay estimated nucleated cell counts. Some clones are missing from TCRdb's copy, which holds only in-frame ones; the method was immunoSEQ multiplex PCR. For V, J and clone size, that table is used; D and trimming come from the DNA. The sample has roughly 200,000 clones; 84% are singletons. This chain uses TRBV5-1 with TRBJ2-5, with a weak D call TRBD1 (7 bases). Material: peripheral blood. The source is a woman of 80 years or more with active or convalescent COVID-19. The chain's CDR3 is CASSGGTAGQETQYF. CDR3 DNA: TGCGCCAGCAGCGGCGGGACAGCAGGCCAAGAGACCCAGTACTTC.